The 4 T cell receptor beta chains presented below share a single source sample, sequenced in a study of blood T cell repertoires in COVID-19. Profiling relied on immunoSEQ multiplex PCR, and the TCRdb table lists in-frame clones only, not all of them. The data show fewer than 150,000 clones, approximately 84% seen once. The sample was PBMCs or T cells enriched from blood (not recorded which). These receptor sequences come from a man between 50 and 59 years old in a cohort exposed to, infected with or recovered from COVID-19 (not recorded which).

The V gene is TRBV25-1, the J gene TRBJ2-3; 12 nucleotides align to TRBD1. This CDR3 contains 16 residues. V was clipped by 4 bases and J by 5 bases; unmatched bases: 7. CDR1 is MGHDK and CDR2 is SYGVNS in the germline V gene. CDR3: CASSAGTGGTIDTQYF. DNA for the CDR3: TGTGCCAGCAGTGCAGGGACAGGGGGCACCATAGATACGCAGTATTTT.

This chain joins TRBV7-8 and TRBJ1-5, with D maybe TRBD1 (6 bases). Germline CDR1 reads SGHVS; CDR2 reads FQNEAQ. This CDR3 has 16 amino acids. V gave up 9 bases and J gave up 1 base, with 19 bases separating them. Here the CDR3 reads CASSWGGQTSNQPQHF. The CDR3 nucleotides read TGTGCCAGTAGTTGGGGGGGCCAAACCAGCAATCAGCCCCAGCATTTT.

This chain uses TRBV6-1 with TRBJ1-2; 7 bases agree with TRBD1. Germline CDR1 MNHNS, CDR2 SASEGT. The J segment lost 2 bases and the V segment lost 2 bases, leaving 14 bases of the junction unmatched. The CDR3 has 18 amino acids. CDR3 coding DNA: TGTGCCAGCAGTGAATATCCCGGGACAGAGACTCCAAACTATGGCTACACCTTC. This encodes CASSEYPGTETPNYGYTF.

This chain joins TRBV10-2 and TRBJ2-6; D is possibly TRBD1 (6 bases). Germline CDR1 is WSHSY and CDR2 is SAAADI. V was cut by 6 bases and J by 0 bases, with 9 bases left in between. The CDR3 contains 15 residues. CDR3 DNA sequence: TGCGCCAGCAGGGGACATCTCTCTGGGGCCAACGTCCTGACTTTC. This sequence encodes CASRGHLSGANVLTF.